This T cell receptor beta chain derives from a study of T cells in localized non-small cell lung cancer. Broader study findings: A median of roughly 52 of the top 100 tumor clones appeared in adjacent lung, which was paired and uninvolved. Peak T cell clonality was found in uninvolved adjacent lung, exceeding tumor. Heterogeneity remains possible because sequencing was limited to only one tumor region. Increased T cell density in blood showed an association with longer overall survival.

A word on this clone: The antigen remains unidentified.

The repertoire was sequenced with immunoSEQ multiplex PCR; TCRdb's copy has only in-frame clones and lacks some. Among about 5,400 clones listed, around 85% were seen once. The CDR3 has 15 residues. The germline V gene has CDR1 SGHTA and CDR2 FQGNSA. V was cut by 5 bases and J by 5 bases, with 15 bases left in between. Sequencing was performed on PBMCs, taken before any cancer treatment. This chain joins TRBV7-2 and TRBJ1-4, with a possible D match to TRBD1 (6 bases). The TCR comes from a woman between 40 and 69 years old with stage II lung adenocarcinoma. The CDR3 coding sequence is TGTGCCAGCAGCGCGATACAGGGACTAAATGAAAAACTGTTTTTT. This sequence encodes CASSAIQGLNEKLFF.